The 18 T cell receptor beta chains below come from one sample, sequenced in a study of tumor-infiltrating lymphocytes in primary liver carcinoma. Starting material of 500 to 600 ng total RNA yielded TCR beta cDNA via a constant-region primer. Library construction for TCR beta comprised three nested multiplex PCR rounds performed with slightly modified ARM-PCR. TRBV1-TRBV30 forward primers paired with a C-beta reverse primer drove the first two PCR rounds, about 9 cycles each. TCRdb re-analysed the multiplex PCR reads in MiXCR, keeping a single row per CDR3 protein. The sample contains about 310,000 distinct CDR3 sequences, around three fifths of which appear only once. Out of unsorted whole blood came the blood RNA, and germline DNA was extracted as well. The sequencing sample was made of peripheral blood. These receptors all come from a woman in her twenties or thirties with primary liver carcinoma and hepatitis B virus infection.

Concerning this clonotype itself: This clone may be a read error of a much larger clone one base away. The chain is built from TRBV29-1 and TRBJ1-2, with TRBD1 matching 12 bases. Germline CDR1 SQVTM, CDR2 ANQGSEA. The CDR3 extends over 13 amino acids. The CDR3 DNA reads TGCAGCGTTGGGGACAGGGGGCGCGATGGCTACATCTTC. It codes for CSVGDRGRDGYIF.

The table lists this clonotype with many counts. This sequence joins TRBV5-5 and TRBJ2-7; tentatively, D is TRBD1 (5 bases). The germline V and J ends were trimmed by 2 bases and 2 bases, with 8 bases remaining between them. The CDR3 covers 13 residues. Germline assignment: CDR1 SGHKS and CDR2 YYEKEE (reference sequence). CDR3 in DNA: TGTGCCAGCAGCTTTCAGGGTACCTACGAGCAGTACTTC. This translates into CASSFQGTYEQYF. Using reference TRBV5-5 and TRBJ2-7 for the parts outside the CDR3, the full variable domain is DAGVTQSPTHLIKTRGQQVTLRCSPISGHKSVSWYQQVLGQGPQFIFQYYEKEERGRGNFPDRFSARQFPNYSSELNVNALLLGDSALYLCASSFQGTYEQYFGPGTRLTVT.

With respect to this clonotype: Possible read error: a much larger clone is one base away. The CDR3 DNA sequence: TGTGCCAGCAGTTACGAGGCCAGGTGCTACGAGCAGTACTTC. Protein: CASSYEARCYEQYF. The chain carries TRBV6-6 and TRBJ2-7; D not resolved. The V gene's germline CDR1 is MNHNY and CDR2 SVGAGI (reference sequence). The CDR3 spans 14 residues. The ends were cut back, 2 bases at V and 3 bases at J, with 11 bases in the middle.

This clonotype was seen at least ten times. V usage is TRBV12-3 or TRBV12-4 and J usage is TRBJ2-7; possibly TRBD2 for D (6 bases). CDR3 size: 14 residues. Deletions cut 3 bases from V and 0 bases from J, with 9 bases between. The CDR3 DNA reads TGTGCCAGCAGTTTCTCCGGGAGCTCCTACGAGCAGTACTTC. Translation gives CASSFSGSSYEQYF.

The chain combines TRBV12-3 or TRBV12-4 with TRBJ2-3; D is ambiguous. The V end was cut by 5 bases, the J end by 7 bases, with 10 bases between. CDR3 length: 12 amino acids. The CDR3 DNA sequence: TGTGCCAGCAGTCCTGGCCGGAATACGCAGTATTTT. This translates into CASSPGRNTQYF.

The genes are TRBV6-1 and TRBJ1-1; D is perhaps TRBD1 (6 bases). Germline CDR1 reads MNHNS; CDR2 reads SASEGT. The CDR3 loop spans 13 amino acids. V shed 7 bases and J shed 3 bases, with 12 bases lying between them. For the CDR3, the DNA is TGTGCCAGCATAGTTGAGGGGGACACTGAAGCTTTCTTT. Its protein is CASIVEGDTEAFF.

On this clonotype: This CDR3 is missing its conserved last phenylalanine or tryptophan, likely due to a read error. The genes are TRBV29-1 and TRBJ2-3; D is perhaps TRBD2 (5 bases). This CDR3 has 13 residues. CDR1 SQVTM and CDR2 ANQGSEA come from the germline V gene. Here the CDR3 DNA reads TGCAACGTGGAAAAGGGAGGCACAGATACGCAGTATTCT. Translated: CNVEKGGTDTQYS.

This clonotype was counted a few times. The CDR3 loop is CATKLAGDYNEQFF. The CDR3 DNA reads TGTGCCACCAAGCTGGCAGGGGACTACAATGAGCAGTTCTTC. The chain couples TRBV10-3 to TRBJ2-1; D perhaps matches TRBD1 (6 bases). Germline V lookup: CDR1 ENHRY, CDR2 SYGVKD. V lost 10 bases to trimming and J lost 3 bases, with 16 bases between them. The CDR3 has 14 amino acids.

This clonotype was seen a few times. A much larger clone lies a single base off, so this may be a read error. The chain uses TRBV11-2 and TRBJ1-6, with no clear D. Germline CDR1 SGHAT, CDR2 FQNNGV. CDR3 length: 16 amino acids. This chain's CDR3 is CASSLGLGNGNSPIHF. In DNA, the CDR3 is TGTGCCAGCAGCTTAGGTTTAGGGAACGGTAATTCACCCATCCACTTT. The whole variable domain, remainder taken from reference TRBV11-2 and TRBJ1-6, is EAGVAQSPRYKIIEKRQSVAFWCNPISGHATLYWYQQILGQGPKLLIQFQNNGVVDDSQLPKDRFSAERLKGVDSTLKIQPAKLEDSAVYLCASSLGLGNGNSPIHFGNGTRLTVT.

A remark on this clonotype: The final CDR3 position lacks the conserved phenylalanine or tryptophan, pointing to a likely read error. This chain joins TRBV4-1 and TRBJ2-1, with unresolved D. CDR1 and CDR2 (germline): MGHRA, YSYEKL. V shed 8 bases and J shed 0 bases, with 14 bases lying between them. The CDR3 is made up of 15 amino acids. CDR3 sequence (DNA): TGCGCCAGCGCAAACCTACCGGACTCCTACAATGAGCAGTTCTGC. The encoded protein is CASANLPDSYNEQFC.

This clonotype occurred once. One end of the junction varies from germline; a read error may be responsible. The chain combines TRBV7-9 with TRBJ2-7; D perhaps matches TRBD1 (6 bases). The CDR3 consists of 15 residues. Germline V gene lookup returns CDR1 SEHNR and CDR2 FQNEAQ (reference sequence). The CDR3 sequence is CASSPWTAISYEHYF. CDR3 DNA sequence: TGTGCCAGCAGCCCCTGGACAGCGATCTCCTACGAGCATTACTTC.

Only a few counts were recorded for this clonotype. The genes are TRBV5-1 and TRBJ2-7; D unclear. V shed 2 bases and J shed 0 bases, with 9 bases lying between them. Germline values: CDR1 SGHRS, CDR2 YFSETQ. The CDR3 consists of 14 residues. DNA of the CDR3: TGCGCCAGCAGCTTCGGTCCTTCCTCCTACGAGCAGTACTTC. Encoded protein: CASSFGPSSYEQYF.

This clonotype has at least ten counts. The chain links TRBV6-1 to TRBJ2-3, with 7 bases fitting TRBD2. Trimming cost V 10 bases and J 0 bases; bases outside gene matches: 7. In germline, CDR1 is MNHNS, CDR2 SASEGT. CDR3 length equals 14 residues. The CDR3 protein is CATLAGWSTDTQYF. The CDR3 DNA reads as TGTGCCACCTTAGCGGGTTGGAGCACAGATACGCAGTATTTT.

The chain is built from TRBV11-2 and TRBJ2-1; D is tentatively TRBD1 or TRBD2 (5 bases each). The germline gives CDR1 SGHAT, CDR2 FQNNGV. V dropped 0 bases and J dropped 8 bases, with 20 bases sitting between them. The CDR3 spans 17 residues. CDR3 sequence: CASSLDPYGAPDYEQFF. The CDR3 nucleotides are TGTGCCAGCAGCTTAGATCCGTACGGGGCTCCCGACTATGAGCAGTTCTTC.

This clonotype was recorded only once. A junction end diverges from the germline sequence, so it may reflect a read error. This rearrangement joins TRBV11-2 to TRBJ2-2; D gene uncertain. The CDR3 is 16 residues long. CDR1 is SGHAT, CDR2 FQNNGV, per germline. As DNA, the CDR3 is TGTGCCAGCAGCTTAGAACTTTCATCATACACCGAGGAGCTGTTTTTC. Its protein product is CASSLELSSYTEELFF. Complete variable domain (other parts from reference TRBV11-2 and TRBJ2-2): EAGVAQSPRYKIIEKRQSVAFWCNPISGHATLYWYQQILGQGPKLLIQFQNNGVVDDSQLPKDRFSAERLKGVDSTLKIQPAKLEDSAVYLCASSLELSSYTEELFFGEGSRLTVL.

The table lists this clonotype with many counts. The CDR3 nucleotides read TGTGCCAGCAGTGCCGGGACAGGGAACACCGGGGAGCTGTTTTTT. It translates to CASSAGTGNTGELFF. The chain combines TRBV12-3 or TRBV12-4 with TRBJ2-2; the match to TRBD1 covers 8 bases. The V and J ends lost 5 bases and 1 base, in that order; junction bases with no gene match: 3. The CDR3 contains 15 residues.

This clonotype has just one count. A read error may produce the germline difference seen at one junction end. This chain links TRBV11-2 with TRBJ2-2; 8 bases are a match to TRBD2. The CDR3 spans 16 residues. The germline gives CDR1 SGHAT, CDR2 FQNNGV. CDR3 DNA sequence: TGTGCCAGCAGCCAACCCAGACTAGCGACCACCGGGGGGCTGTTTTTT. As protein: CASSQPRLATTGGLFF.

This clonotype was counted between two and nine times. The chain is built from TRBV12-3 or TRBV12-4 and TRBJ2-1; D could derive from TRBD1 or TRBD2 (5 bases each). Between the trimmed V and J ends, which lost 5 bases and 5 bases, there was a span of 13 bases. This CDR3 has 14 amino acids. CDR3 nucleotide sequence: TGTGCCAGCAGTGCTGCAGGGCGGGACAATGAGCAGTTCTTC. It is translated as CASSAAGRDNEQFF.